The clone carrying this T cell receptor (beta chain) occurred a few times. Its specificity is not known. TCRB transcripts that were expressed got sequenced, as all of the isolated RNA had been reverse transcribed. Profiled with immunoSEQ multiplex PCR; TCRdb holds only in-frame clones, not every one. The data show about 250,000 clones, 12% to 15% seen once. Trimming at V came to 4 bases and at J to 2 bases, leaving 6 bases not matched to a gene. The CDR3 is 15 residues long. Germline-derived CDR1 and CDR2 are SGDLS and YYNGEE. The record originates from a study of beta chain features in type 1 diabetes. Study-level information: Examined across all samples were some 110 million sorted cells. Overall study findings and caveats: The study notes PCR might favor shorter templates equally in patients and controls. Among type 1 diabetes patients, VDJ junctions had fewer insertions and more deletions. Researchers could not determine here whether HLA type influences TCRB rearrangement.

This clonotype was sampled from a woman aged 40 to 50 in good health. Sequenced input: naive CD4+ T cells from blood. The chain carries TRBV9 and TRBJ2-7; 10 positions agree with TRBD2. CDR3 nucleotides: TGTGCCAGCAGCCCAATAGCGGGGGGCCCCTACGAGCAGTACTTC. Residues: CASSPIAGGPYEQYF.